The sequence of this TCR beta chain was determined in a study of PD-1 blockade in classical Hodgkin lymphoma (dated by TCRdb to 2018 to 2021). Concerning the study at large: Nivolumab dosing was 3 mg/kg intravenously every 2 weeks, continuing until either disease progression or unacceptable toxicity. To define a peripheral blood immune signature of response to PD-1 blockade in classical Hodgkin lymphoma, the study combined TCR beta sequencing with CyTOF.

Study-level results and caveats: The study was limited to a single clinical trial cohort, and causes of repertoire differences, possibly disease activity or prior therapy, remained undefined. Newly diagnosed patients were reported to have lower baseline TCR diversity than healthy donors, and relapsed/refractory patients were reported to have lower baseline TCR diversity still. Patients starting nivolumab less than 1 year after ASCT had lower diversity and were excluded from later analyses to avoid confounding by immune reconstitution. Among trial patients, those achieving complete response had baseline diversity similar to that of newly diagnosed patients, while diversity was significantly lower in partial responders and progressors. A significant rise by C4D1 was seen in CD4+ but not CD8+ TCR diversity (p=0.0027 vs p=0.16), with the rise being most apparent in complete responders (p=0.02).

The germline V gene (reference sequence) provides CDR1 SSHAT and CDR2 FNYEAQ. The CDR3 runs 14 residues from the cysteine to the phenylalanine. Only the CDR3 DNA stays, 42 bases, in frame from base 1. V loses 5 bases at its end and J loses 5 bases; junction bases beyond the gene matches: 8. Per the publication, the time point label means: cycle 2 day 1 (C2D1) of nivolumab. Relapse after autologous stem cell transplantation had occurred in all trial patients, and cohorts A, B and C were distinguished by prior brentuximab vedotin exposure. The trial cohort comprised 56 patients with relapsed/refractory classical Hodgkin lymphoma whose best overall responses were complete response, partial response or progressive disease. Single-agent nivolumab was administered to trial patients in the multi-cohort phase II CheckMate 205 trial. An independent review committee assessed best overall response by applying the 2007 International Working Group response criteria. Trial PBMCs were collected just before the start of nivolumab (C1D1) and during therapy at cycle 2 day 1 and cycle 4 day 1. Peripheral blood was collected in 8 mL Vacutainer Cell Preparation Tubes, from which PBMCs were isolated by centrifugation and then cryopreserved.

On this clone: Its target antigen remains unknown. Base quality data are lacking; no much larger clone is found one base away.

The Qiagen DNeasy kit was used to extract genomic DNA both from unsorted PBMCs and from the negatively selected CD4+ and CD8+ fractions. Using primers that anneal to V and J segments, immunoSEQ multiplex PCR amplified the TCR beta CDR3 regions. A synthetic immune receptor repertoire was used to minimize amplification bias, and any remaining bias was removed computationally after sequencing. In the source study's methods: Custom Python scripts were used to quantify repertoire diversity as the Shannon entropy index. Unsorted, CD4+ and CD8+ repertoires were examined separately, except in combined analyses, for which CD4+ and CD8+ sequences were merged in silico. A clone counted as expanded when the clone's frequency after treatment rose at least 2-fold relative to C1D1, and clones undetected at baseline were given a pseudocount of 0.5. Singleton clones were defined as clones with 0 or 1 copy at C1D1, and non-singleton clones were defined as clones with 2 or more copies. Clones expanded in unsorted samples were assigned a CD4+, CD8+ or unknown annotation through matching of protein sequences in sorted samples from the same patient. Wilcoxon tests on paired samples were used to test diversity changes from C1D1 to C4D1. Held by TCRdb, this immuneACCESS table contains in-frame sequences only and omits some clones. Under half of the omission traces to an unresolved V gene where checked; the cause of the rest is unknown. V, J and clone size reflect that table, while D and trimming were determined from the DNA. The table for this sample lists 95,000 to 100,000 clones; roughly 89% of them were counted only once. 5% to 7.5% of the sample is in the top ten clones.

This receptor was obtained from a human donor with classical Hodgkin lymphoma. Sequenced material: peripheral blood mononuclear cells (PBMCs), taken before the second cycle of nivolumab. The V gene is TRBV7-7 and the J gene is TRBJ2-5, with 7 bases in between that match TRBD1. DNA sequence: TGTGCCAGCAGCATTACAGGGGTAGGGGAGACCCAGTACTTC. This yields the protein CASSITGVGETQYF.